What follows describes a single TCR beta chain. This record belongs to a study of blood T cell repertoires in COVID-19. The wider study: Italy, Spain and the United States were the sources of the convalescent and acute COVID-19 samples. Sources were T cells, B-cell-depleted T cells, or PBMCs; the material itself was cDNA or gDNA.

Germline lookup yields CDR1 LGHNA and CDR2 YNFKEQ. V shed 0 bases, J shed 6 bases, and the junction held 9 bases outside the gene matches. This CDR3 has 17 amino acids. TCRdb's copy holds only in-frame clones and misses some; the assay was immunoSEQ multiplex PCR. Counted here are just over 300,000 clones, around 86% occurring once; the ten biggest clones make up less than 4.5%. In terms of age and location, participants ranged from about 18 to 89 years and lived in about two dozen US areas. Allocation to cohorts depended on clinical history reported by the participants. Input material: PBMCs or T cells enriched from blood (not recorded which). The sequence derives from a man aged 25-40 years who had recovered from COVID-19. The rearrangement joins TRBV4-2 to TRBJ2-1; 9 bases are a match to TRBD2. The CDR3 DNA sequence: TGTGCCAGCAGCCAAGAGAAACGCGGGAGGGCCTTCAATGAGCAGTTCTTC. Protein: CASSQEKRGRAFNEQFF.